This TCR beta chain was captured by sequencing in a study of CD8 T cells in Susac syndrome. General study findings and limits: It was acknowledged in the study that the number of individuals who were included in its TCR sequencing and HLA analysis was relatively small.

In germline, CDR1 is SEHNR, CDR2 FQNEAQ (reference sequence). This CDR3 has 15 residues. V lost 0 bases and J lost 3, with 9 bases in between. Worth noting for this clonotype: Its matching antigen is unknown.

Reverse transcription of 0.5 to 1 ug RNA was performed with random hexamers. Each CDR3 protein is one row after TCRdb ran MiXCR on the immunoSEQ multiplex PCR reads. The sample holds 130,000 or so distinct CDR3 sequences; around 95% are singletons and the top ten take roughly 0.095%. Sequencing was performed on CD4+ T cells from PBMCs. The TCR sequence derives from a human donor in good health. This rearrangement joins TRBV7-9 to TRBJ1-5; a weak D match, TRBD1 (6 bases). For the CDR3, the DNA is TGTGCCAGCAGCTTAGCAGGGGGATACAATCAGCCCCAGCATTTT. This sequence encodes CASSLAGGYNQPQHF.